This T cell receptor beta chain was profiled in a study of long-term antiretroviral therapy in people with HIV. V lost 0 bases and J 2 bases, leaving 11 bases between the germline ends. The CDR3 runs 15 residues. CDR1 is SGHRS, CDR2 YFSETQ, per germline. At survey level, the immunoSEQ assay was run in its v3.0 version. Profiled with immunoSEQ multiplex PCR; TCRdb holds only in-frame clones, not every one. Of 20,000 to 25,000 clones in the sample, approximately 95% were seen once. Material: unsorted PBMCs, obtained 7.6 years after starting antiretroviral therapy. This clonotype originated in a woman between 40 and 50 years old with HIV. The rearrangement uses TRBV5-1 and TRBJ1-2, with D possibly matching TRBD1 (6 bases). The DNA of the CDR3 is TGCGCCAGCAGCTTGGCGACAGGAGCCAACTATGGCTACACCTTC. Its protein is CASSLATGANYGYTF. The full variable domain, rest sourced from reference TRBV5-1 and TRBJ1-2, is KAGVTQTPRYLIKTRGQQVTLSCSPISGHRSVSWYQQTPGQGLQFLFEYFSETQRNKGNFPGRFSGRQFSNSRSEMNVSTLELGDSALYLCASSLATGANYGYTFGSGTRLTVV.